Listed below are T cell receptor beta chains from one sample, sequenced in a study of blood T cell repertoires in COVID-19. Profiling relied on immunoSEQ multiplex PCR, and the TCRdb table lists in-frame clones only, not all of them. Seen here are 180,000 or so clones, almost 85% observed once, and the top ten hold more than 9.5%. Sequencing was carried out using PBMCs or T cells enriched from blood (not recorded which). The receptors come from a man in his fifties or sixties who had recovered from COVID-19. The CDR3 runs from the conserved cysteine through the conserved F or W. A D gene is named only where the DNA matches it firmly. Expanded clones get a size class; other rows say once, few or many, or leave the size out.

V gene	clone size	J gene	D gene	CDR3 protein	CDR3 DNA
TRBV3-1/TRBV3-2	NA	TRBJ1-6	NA	CASSQAGDHSPLHF	TGTGCCAGCAGCCAAGCAGGGGATCATTCACCCCTCCACTTT
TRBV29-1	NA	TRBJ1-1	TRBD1	CSVNTGATEAFF	TGCAGCGTCAACACAGGGGCCACTGAAGCTTTCTTT
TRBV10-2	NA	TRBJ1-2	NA	CASSDLPRGKDGYTF	TGCGCCAGCAGTGACCTACCTAGGGGGAAGGATGGCTACACCTTC
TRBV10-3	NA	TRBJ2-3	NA	CAISESLGGMRADTQYF	TGTGCCATCAGTGAGTCCCTAGGCGGGATGCGGGCAGATACGCAGTATTTT
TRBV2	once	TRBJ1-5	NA	CASSNLGRGFGQPQHF	TGTGCCAGCAGCAACCTCGGCAGGGGTTTTGGCCAGCCCCAGCATTTT
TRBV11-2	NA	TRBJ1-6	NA	CASSFRQPDSPLHF	TGTGCCAGCAGCTTCAGACAGCCGGATTCACCCCTCCACTTT
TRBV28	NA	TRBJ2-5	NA	CASSPRGGLSGETQYF	TGTGCCAGCAGTCCAAGGGGGGGCCTTTCTGGAGAGACCCAGTACTTC
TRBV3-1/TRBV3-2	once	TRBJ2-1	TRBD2	CASSHRLAGGSDEQFF	TGTGCCAGCAGCCATAGACTAGCGGGAGGTAGCGATGAGCAGTTCTTC
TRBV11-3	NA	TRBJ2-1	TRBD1	CASRGTEEQFF	TGTGCCAGCAGGGGGACAGAAGAGCAGTTCTTC
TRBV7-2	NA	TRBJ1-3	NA	CASSLGGGKSSGNTIYF	TGTGCCAGCAGCTTAGGTGGGGGCAAAAGCTCTGGAAACACCATATATTTT
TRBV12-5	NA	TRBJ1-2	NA	CASGLLESGVYGYTF	TGTGCTAGTGGGCTCCTTGAATCAGGGGTTTATGGCTACACCTTC
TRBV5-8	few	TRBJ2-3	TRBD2	CASLNRLTSATDTQYF	TGTGCCAGCCTTAATAGGTTGACTAGCGCTACAGATACGCAGTATTTT
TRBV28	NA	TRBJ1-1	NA	CASSFWGEGAFF	TGTGCCAGCAGTTTTTGGGGGGAGGGGGCTTTCTTT
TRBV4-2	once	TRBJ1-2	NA	CASSQALQGRANYGYTF	TGTGCCAGCAGCCAAGCCCTCCAGGGAAGAGCTAACTATGGCTACACCTTC
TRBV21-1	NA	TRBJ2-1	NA	CASISSGTSGEGLSRFRTVEQFF	TGTGCCAGCATATCTTCCGGGACTAGCGGGGAGGGCCTCTCCCGGTTCAGGACAGTAGAGCAGTTCTTC
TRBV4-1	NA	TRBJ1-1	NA	CASSQMSGMNTEAFF	TGCGCCAGCAGCCAAATGTCAGGAATGAACACTGAAGCTTTCTTT
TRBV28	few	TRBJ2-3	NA	CASSSQRIVTTQYF	TGTGCCAGCAGTTCCCAGAGGATCGTGACTACGCAGTATTTT
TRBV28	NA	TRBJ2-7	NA	CASKTSDPHEQYF	TGTGCCAGCAAAACTAGTGATCCCCACGAGCAGTACTTC
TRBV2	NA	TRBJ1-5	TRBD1	CASSSGQGQPQHF	TGTGCCAGCAGTTCGGGACAGGGTCAGCCCCAGCATTTT
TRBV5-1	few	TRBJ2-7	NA	CASSGTRATYEQYF	TGCGCCAGCAGCGGTACCAGGGCGACCTACGAGCAGTACTTC
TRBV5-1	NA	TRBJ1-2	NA	CTSRGPRGPAGEYGYTF	TGCACCAGCAGAGGTCCGCGGGGTCCCGCGGGGGAATATGGCTACACCTTC
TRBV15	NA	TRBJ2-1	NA	CATSRGRDSYNEQFF	TGTGCCACCAGCAGAGGGCGGGACTCCTACAATGAGCAGTTCTTC
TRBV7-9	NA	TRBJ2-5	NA	CASTPQVYQETQYF	TGTGCCAGCACCCCACAGGTATACCAAGAGACCCAGTACTTC
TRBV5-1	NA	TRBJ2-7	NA	CASKTRPAYEQYF	TGCGCCAGTAAGACTAGGCCCGCCTACGAGCAGTACTTC
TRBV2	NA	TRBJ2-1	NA	CASSEERRPTSEQFF	TGTGCCAGCAGTGAAGAGCGGCGCCCAACAAGTGAGCAGTTCTTC
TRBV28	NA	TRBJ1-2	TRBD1	CASTQGTVYGYTF	TGTGCCAGCACCCAAGGGACAGTCTATGGCTACACCTTC
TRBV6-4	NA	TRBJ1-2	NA	CASSDSTKGGYVGYTF	TGTGCCAGCAGTGACTCGACGAAGGGAGGATATGTTGGCTACACCTTC
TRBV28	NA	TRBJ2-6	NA	CASTPGERAGANVLTF	TGTGCCAGCACCCCTGGGGAGAGGGCCGGGGCCAACGTCCTGACTTTC
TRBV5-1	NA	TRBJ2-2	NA	CASHSGGLGELFF	TGCGCCTCCCACAGCGGAGGTTTGGGGGAGCTGTTTTTT
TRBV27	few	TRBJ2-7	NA	CASRRGLGRDEQYF	TGTGCCAGCAGGAGAGGGTTGGGTCGGGACGAGCAGTACTTC
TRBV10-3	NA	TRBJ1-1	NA	CAIIRGEQAFF	TGTGCCATCATAAGAGGAGAACAAGCTTTCTTT
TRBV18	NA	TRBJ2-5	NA	CASSPGVSTSALETQYF	TGTGCCAGCTCACCCGGGGTATCCACTAGTGCGTTGGAGACCCAGTACTTC
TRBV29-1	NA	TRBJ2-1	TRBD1	CSVGLGTGWYEQFF	TGCAGCGTTGGACTCGGGACAGGGTGGTATGAGCAGTTCTTC
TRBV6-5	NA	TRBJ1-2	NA	CAGTGVPGTNYGYTF	TGTGCCGGAACCGGGGTCCCAGGAACGAACTATGGCTACACCTTC
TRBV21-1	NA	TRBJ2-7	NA	CASSNEGQIRPYEQYF	TGTGCCAGCAGCAATGAGGGACAGATACGGCCCTACGAGCAGTACTTC
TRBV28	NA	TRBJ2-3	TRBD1	CASSSGGTGLDTQYF	TGTGCCAGCAGTTCAGGGGGGACAGGTCTGGATACGCAGTATTTT
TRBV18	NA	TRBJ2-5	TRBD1	CASSLGQGETQYF	TGTGCCAGCTCACTTGGACAGGGAGAGACCCAGTACTTC